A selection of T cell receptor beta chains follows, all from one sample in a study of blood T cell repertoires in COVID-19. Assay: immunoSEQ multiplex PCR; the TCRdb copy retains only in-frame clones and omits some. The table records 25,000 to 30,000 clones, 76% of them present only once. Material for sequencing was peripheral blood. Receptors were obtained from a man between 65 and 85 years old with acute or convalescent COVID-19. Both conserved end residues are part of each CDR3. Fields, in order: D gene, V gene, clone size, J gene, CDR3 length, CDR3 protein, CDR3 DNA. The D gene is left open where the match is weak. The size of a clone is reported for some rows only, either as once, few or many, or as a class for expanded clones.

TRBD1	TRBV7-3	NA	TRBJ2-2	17	CASSLQGANQNTGELFF	TGTGCCAGCAGCTTACAGGGGGCGAACCAGAACACCGGGGAGCTGTTTTTT
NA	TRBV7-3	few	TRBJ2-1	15	CASSPDYSPGSEQFF	TGTGCCAGCAGTCCGGACTACTCCCCGGGGAGTGAGCAGTTCTTC
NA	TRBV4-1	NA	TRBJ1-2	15	CASSQGGASGYGYTF	TGCGCCAGCAGCCAAGGAGGAGCGTCGGGCTATGGCTACACCTTC
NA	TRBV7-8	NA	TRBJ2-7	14	CASSLARQAYEQYF	TGTGCCAGCAGCTTAGCAAGACAAGCCTACGAGCAGTACTTC
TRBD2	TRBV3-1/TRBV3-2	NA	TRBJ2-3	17	CASSQVSSGLSTDTQYF	TGTGCCAGCAGCCAAGTTTCTAGCGGGTTGTCGACAGATACGCAGTATTTT
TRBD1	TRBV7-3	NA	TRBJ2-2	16	CASSLTGTGLTGELFF	TGTGCCAGCAGCTTAACCGGGACAGGGCTCACCGGGGAGCTGTTTTTT
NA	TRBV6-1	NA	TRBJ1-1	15	CASSESQVGNTEAFF	TGTGCCAGCAGTGAATCCCAGGTAGGGAACACTGAAGCTTTCTTT
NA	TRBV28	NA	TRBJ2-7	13	CASSTGGIYEQYF	TGTGCCAGCAGTACCGGGGGTATCTACGAGCAGTACTTC
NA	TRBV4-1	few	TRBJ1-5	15	CASSQGDLNNQPQHF	TGCGCCAGCAGCCAAGGTGACTTGAACAATCAGCCCCAGCATTTT
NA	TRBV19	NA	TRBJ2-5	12	CASSREQETQYF	TGTGCCAGTAGTAGGGAGCAAGAGACCCAGTACTTC
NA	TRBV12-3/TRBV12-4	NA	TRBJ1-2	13	CASSSRGGYGYTF	TGTGCCAGCAGCTCCAGGGGCGGCTATGGCTACACCTTC
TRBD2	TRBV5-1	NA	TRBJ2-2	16	CASSLVASGNTGELFF	TGCGCCAGCAGCTTGGTGGCTAGCGGGAACACCGGGGAGCTGTTTTTT
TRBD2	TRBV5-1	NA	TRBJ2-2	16	CASSLGLARNTGELFF	TGCGCCAGCAGCTTAGGACTAGCCCGGAACACCGGGGAGCTGTTTTTT
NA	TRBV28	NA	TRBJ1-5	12	CASGAGTQPQHF	TGTGCCAGCGGGGCGGGGACTCAGCCCCAGCATTTT
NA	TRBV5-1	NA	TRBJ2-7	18	CASSLAIIPDSSVYEQYF	TGCGCCAGCAGCTTGGCCATTATCCCGGACAGTTCAGTCTACGAGCAGTACTTC
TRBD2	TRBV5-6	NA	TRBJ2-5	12	CASRGLAGGIDF	TGTGCCAGCAGGGGACTAGCGGGGGGCATCGACTTC
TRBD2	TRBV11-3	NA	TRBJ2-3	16	CASSKGLAGAADTQYF	TGTGCCAGCAGCAAAGGACTAGCGGGAGCGGCAGATACGCAGTATTTT
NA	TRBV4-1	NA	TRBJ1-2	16	CASSLRFAAGDYGYTF	TGCGCCAGCAGCCTTAGGTTCGCAGCGGGGGACTATGGCTACACCTTC
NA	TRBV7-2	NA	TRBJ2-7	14	CASSLEHSSYEQYF	TGTGCCAGCAGCTTAGAACACAGCTCCTACGAGCAGTACTTC
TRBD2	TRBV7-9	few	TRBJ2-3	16	CASSSRTSGVTDTQYF	TGTGCCAGCAGCTCAAGGACTAGCGGGGTCACAGATACGCAGTATTTT
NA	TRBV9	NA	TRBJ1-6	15	CASSVGILEGSPLHF	TGTGCCAGCAGCGTCGGAATTCTAGAGGGTTCACCCCTCCACTTT
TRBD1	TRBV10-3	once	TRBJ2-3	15	CAISYGTGEADTQYF	TGTGCCATCAGTTACGGGACAGGGGAGGCAGATACGCAGTATTTT
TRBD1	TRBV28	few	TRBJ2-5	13	CASTLQGAETQYF	TGTGCCAGCACCCTACAGGGGGCAGAGACCCAGTACTTC
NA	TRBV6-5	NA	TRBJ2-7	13	CASRLDRSREQYF	TGTGCCAGCAGACTTGACAGGTCCAGGGAGCAGTACTTC
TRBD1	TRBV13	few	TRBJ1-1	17	CASSTRTGGAAATEAFF	TGTGCCAGCAGCACTAGGACAGGGGGCGCCGCGGCCACTGAAGCTTTCTTT
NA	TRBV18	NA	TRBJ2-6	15	CASSPVREGANVLTF	TGTGCCAGCTCACCGGTTCGAGAGGGGGCCAACGTCCTGACTTTC
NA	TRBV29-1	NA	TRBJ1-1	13	CSVETQKNTEAFF	TGCAGCGTTGAAACACAGAAAAACACTGAAGCTTTCTTT